A selection of T cell receptor beta chains follows, all from one sample in a study of blood T cell repertoires in COVID-19. The repertoire was sequenced with immunoSEQ multiplex PCR; TCRdb's copy has only in-frame clones and lacks some. The sample records roughly 250,000 clones, more than 80% being singletons. The sequenced sample consisted of peripheral blood. All receptors derive from a woman between 35 and 50 years old with acute or convalescent COVID-19. Each CDR3 is given with its conserved first and last residue. The order of the fields is clone size, D gene, CDR3 length, J gene, V gene, CDR3 protein, CDR3 DNA. The D gene is left open where the match is weak. Part of the rows lack a size; the others show once, few, many or a class for expanded clones.

-	-	15	TRBJ2-2	TRBV7-2	CASTHGDTYTGELFF	TGTGCCAGCACCCACGGGGACACGTACACCGGGGAGCTGTTTTTT
-	-	15	TRBJ1-1	TRBV11-2	CASSFFASMNTEAFF	TGTGCCAGCAGCTTCTTTGCGAGCATGAACACTGAAGCTTTCTTT
-	-	14	TRBJ2-1	TRBV10-3	CAISGAVSYNEQFF	TGTGCCATCAGTGGGGCAGTCTCCTACAATGAGCAGTTCTTC
-	TRBD1	12	TRBJ1-1	TRBV19	CARGQANTEAFF	TGTGCCAGAGGACAGGCGAACACTGAAGCTTTCTTT
-	-	15	TRBJ2-3	TRBV30	CAWSTGPEGADTQYF	TGTGCCTGGAGCACTGGGCCTGAAGGCGCAGATACGCAGTATTTT
-	-	15	TRBJ2-1	TRBV13	CASSLGRGRWDEQFF	TGTGCCAGCAGCTTAGGTAGAGGTCGATGGGATGAGCAGTTCTTC
-	TRBD1	18	TRBJ1-1	TRBV4-2	CASSPGALGQGLNTEAFF	TGTGCCAGCAGCCCGGGGGCTTTAGGACAGGGACTGAACACTGAAGCTTTCTTT
-	-	15	TRBJ2-1	TRBV5-1	CASSLGGSSYNEQFF	TGCGCCAGCAGCTTGGGAGGGAGCTCCTACAATGAGCAGTTCTTC
once	-	15	TRBJ2-3	TRBV24-1	CATSGLTGTADTQYF	TGTGCCACCAGTGGTTTAACAGGGACGGCAGATACGCAGTATTTT
-	-	13	TRBJ1-1	TRBV6-5	CASSIQGRSEAFF	TGTGCCAGCAGCATACAGGGTCGGAGTGAAGCTTTCTTT
-	-	15	TRBJ1-5	TRBV4-1	CASSQDEWGDQPQHF	TGCGCCAGCAGCCAAGATGAATGGGGCGATCAGCCCCAGCATTTT
-	-	17	TRBJ2-1	TRBV18	CASSYSQGRSLGNEQFF	TGTGCCAGCTCGTACTCCCAGGGAAGGAGCCTGGGCAATGAGCAGTTCTTC
-	-	17	TRBJ2-3	TRBV4-1	CASSPRPPGGGTDTQYF	TGCGCCAGCAGCCCCCGACCCCCGGGGGGCGGCACAGATACGCAGTATTTT
-	-	14	TRBJ1-1	TRBV6-5	CASSPWGGVTEAFF	TGTGCCAGCAGCCCCTGGGGGGGCGTCACTGAAGCTTTCTTT
-	TRBD1	14	TRBJ1-2	TRBV11-2	CASSTGQRGNGYTF	TGTGCCAGCAGCACGGGACAGAGAGGAAATGGCTACACCTTC
-	-	14	TRBJ1-1	TRBV18	CASSPRALDTEAFF	TGTGCCAGCTCACCACGGGCTCTTGACACTGAAGCTTTCTTT
-	-	13	TRBJ1-3	TRBV2	CACHRETGNTIYF	TGTGCCTGCCACAGGGAAACTGGAAACACCATATATTTT
-	-	16	TRBJ1-1	TRBV19	CASSSRRMTGATEAFF	TGTGCCAGTAGTTCCCGACGAATGACGGGAGCCACTGAAGCTTTCTTT
-	-	16	TRBJ2-3	TRBV21-1	CASSAPLGLAGAGRYF	TGTGCCAGCAGCGCACCCCTGGGACTAGCCGGAGCCGGACGGTATTTT
-	-	14	TRBJ2-2	TRBV5-1	CASSLNLGTGELFF	TGCGCCAGCAGCTTGAATCTCGGCACCGGGGAGCTGTTTTTT
-	-	15	TRBJ1-6	TRBV9	CASSVGSSYNSPLHF	TGTGCCAGCAGCGTAGGTAGCTCCTATAATTCACCCCTCCACTTT
-	-	19	TRBJ2-2	TRBV19	CAISNHDSGGGLNTGELFF	TGTGCCATTAGTAACCACGACTCGGGCGGGGGCCTGAACACCGGGGAGCTGTTTTTT
-	-	14	TRBJ1-2	TRBV7-9	CASSSGDGNYGYTF	TGTGCCAGCAGCTCGGGAGACGGTAACTATGGCTACACCTTC
-	-	16	TRBJ2-3	TRBV29-1	CSAEGGGRYAPDTQYF	TGCAGCGCCGAAGGGGGGGGGAGGTATGCCCCAGATACGCAGTATTTT
-	-	16	TRBJ2-3	TRBV7-9	CASSPGGTRAADTQYF	TGTGCCAGCAGCCCAGGGGGGACTAGAGCAGCAGATACGCAGTATTTT
-	-	12	TRBJ1-2	TRBV6-5	CASSTGTYGYTF	TGTGCCAGCAGCACAGGGACCTATGGCTACACCTTC
-	TRBD1	15	TRBJ2-1	TRBV7-6	CASSLGGQGWHEQFF	TGTGCCAGCAGCTTAGGGGGACAGGGATGGCATGAGCAGTTCTTC
-	-	14	TRBJ1-2	TRBV11-2	CASSLGGHNYGYTF	TGTGCCAGCAGCTTAGGGGGCCACAACTATGGCTACACCTTC
-	TRBD1	17	TRBJ2-6	TRBV10-3	CAISGPTGSGGANVLTF	TGTGCCATCAGTGGCCCGACAGGGTCTGGTGGGGCCAACGTCCTGACTTTC
-	TRBD1	14	TRBJ2-1	TRBV5-1	CASSSGQGAGEQFF	TGCGCCAGCAGCTCGGGACAGGGGGCCGGCGAGCAGTTCTTC
-	TRBD1	17	TRBJ1-5	TRBV27	CASSFGTGGSSNQPQHF	TGTGCCAGCAGTTTTGGGACAGGGGGTTCGAGCAATCAGCCCCAGCATTTT
-	-	16	TRBJ1-3	TRBV19	CASSRGLQAAGNTIYF	TGTGCCAGTAGTAGGGGACTCCAGGCCGCTGGAAACACCATATATTTT
-	TRBD1	15	TRBJ1-2	TRBV6-5	CASRKPGQGGYGYTF	TGTGCCAGCAGGAAACCGGGACAGGGCGGTTATGGCTACACCTTC
few	-	16	TRBJ1-2	TRBV4-1	CASSGPGRQANYGYTF	TGCGCCAGCAGCGGTCCTGGGAGACAGGCTAACTATGGCTACACCTTC
-	TRBD2	12	TRBJ2-1	TRBV6-5	CASRRGGGEQFF	TGTGCCAGCAGGCGGGGGGGAGGTGAGCAGTTCTTC
-	-	15	TRBJ2-2	TRBV29-1	CSVEPGRTNTGELFF	TGCAGCGTTGAGCCGGGAAGAACGAACACCGGGGAGCTGTTTTTT
-	TRBD1	17	TRBJ2-2	TRBV5-1	CASSLIPGTGDTGELFF	TGCGCCAGCAGCTTAATCCCCGGGACAGGCGACACCGGGGAGCTGTTTTTT
-	-	15	TRBJ2-3	TRBV4-1	CASSQDSVSTDTQYF	TGCGCCAGCAGCCAGGACTCAGTTAGCACAGATACGCAGTATTTT
few	-	15	TRBJ1-1	TRBV6-5	CASILNPGQQLEAFF	TGTGCCAGCATCCTAAACCCAGGACAGCAACTTGAAGCTTTCTTT
-	-	14	TRBJ1-1	TRBV7-2	CASSPQGPDTEAFF	TGTGCCAGCAGCCCTCAGGGCCCGGACACTGAAGCTTTCTTT